This T cell receptor (beta chain) stems from a study of T cell changes during pregnancy in multiple sclerosis. Data came from immunoSEQ multiplex PCR; TCRdb stores just in-frame clones and leaves some out. Here the sample spans tens of thousands of clones, 80% to 90% being singletons. Germline assignment: CDR1 MGHDK and CDR2 SYGVNS. The CDR3 spans 17 residues. Trimming removed 4 bases from V and 2 bases from J, with 20 bases in between. The rearrangement joins TRBV25-1 to TRBJ1-2; D may be TRBD1 (5 bases). Sequences were derived from CD4+ T cells from peripheral blood mononuclear cells, sampled in the first trimester of pregnancy. The receptor comes from a female donor with multiple sclerosis, enrolled in a pregnancy study. CDR3 DNA sequence: TGTGCCAGCAGTGCCACGACTAGCCAACGGGGGAACTATGGCTACACCTTC. Translation: CASSATTSQRGNYGYTF.